Sequencing of this T cell receptor beta chain was carried out in a study of shared clonotypes between healthy human individuals. Study-wide results and limits: The rarefaction results pointed to incomplete sorted-subset sequencing despite large depth. Estimated richness was generally greater in naive than memory subsets.

V shed 6 bases and J shed 7 bases, with 22 bases lying between them. CDR1 and CDR2 from the germline V gene are MNHEY and SMNVEV (reference sequence). CDR3 size: 16 residues. CD8 cells regarded as naive lacked CD45RO, were positively chosen for CCR7, and omitted terminally differentiated effector memory CD45RA+ cells. As regards this clone: Its target is not known.

Sequencing used immunoSEQ multiplex PCR; TCRdb keeps in-frame clones, though not all of them. The sample shows around 1.9 million clones, more than 85% of them seen only once. The source of this sequence is a man between 18 and 29 years old in good health. Some clones in this sample may be carry-over from other donors' samples. Sequencing was carried out using naive CD8+ T cells from PBMCs. The chain carries TRBV27 and TRBJ1-5, with D maybe TRBD1 (5 bases). The CDR3 nucleotides read TGTGCCAGCAGCCCCTCTCCTGCCGAGGGACGGCAGCCCCAGCATTTT. Translating gives CASSPSPAEGRQPQHF.